Presented here are 27 T cell receptor beta chains from one specimen sequenced in a study of cytomegalovirus exposure and HLA in healthy donors. It was with 60 Vbeta and 13 Jbeta primers that the PCR ran. The table came from immunoSEQ multiplex PCR; TCRdb's copy has only in-frame clones and leaves some out. The table shows about 230,000 clones, with over 75% occurring only once. Sequencing was carried out using PBMCs. All receptors derive from a boy aged 10-17 years in good health and CMV-seronegative.

The chain employs TRBV9 and TRBJ1-5; a possible D gene is TRBD1 (5 bases). From germline, CDR1 is SGDLS and CDR2 YYNGEE. The V end lost 3 bases, the J end lost 2 bases, and 12 bases lay between the germline ends. The CDR3 consists of 15 residues. CDR3 residues: CASSDGTGGNQPQHF. As DNA, the CDR3 is TGTGCCAGCAGCGACGGCACGGGGGGCAATCAGCCCCAGCATTTT.

This clone was picked up one time. J is TRBJ2-5 and V is TRBV9; TRBD2 matches at 7 bases. The germline CDR1 and CDR2 sequences are SGDLS and YYNGEE. V shed 6 bases, J shed 4 bases, and the junction held 9 bases outside the gene matches. The CDR3 has 14 amino acids. In DNA form, the CDR3 reads TGTGCCAGCACCCGGACTAGTGGTTTAGAGACCCAGTACTTC. It yields the protein CASTRTSGLETQYF.

This clone was picked up one time. This sequence joins TRBV6-6 and TRBJ1-2; TRBD1 might be the D (6 bases). This CDR3 contains 15 residues. V was shortened by 6 bases and J by 3 bases, with 17 bases between the two germline ends. CDR1 is MNHNY, CDR2 SVGAGI, per germline (reference sequence). This CDR3 reads CASSYDRTRDYGYTF. In DNA form, the CDR3 reads TGTGCCAGCAGCTACGACAGGACCAGGGACTATGGCTACACCTTC.

The gene calls are TRBV6-1 and TRBJ1-4; 8 bases agree with TRBD1. CDR3 length equals 14 residues. Trimming removed 6 bases from V and 4 bases from J; junction bases left unmatched: 4. Germline loops: CDR1 MNHNS, CDR2 SASEGT. For the CDR3, the DNA is TGTGCCAGCAGCTTGACAGGGGATAATGAAAAACTGTTTTTT. Translating it yields CASSLTGDNEKLFF.

This rearrangement joins TRBV9 to TRBJ2-1, with 7 bases that match TRBD2. The CDR3 is 15 residues long. J gave up 7 bases and V 2 bases, and 9 bases lay outside the gene matches. CDR1 and CDR2 (germline): SGDLS, YYNGEE. The CDR3 protein is CASSVWEGPRNEQFF. CDR3 bases: TGTGCCAGCAGCGTTTGGGAGGGCCCTCGAAATGAGCAGTTCTTC. Combining the CDR3 with reference TRBV9 and TRBJ2-1 gives the whole variable domain DSGVTQTPKHLITATGQRVTLRCSPRSGDLSVYWYQQSLDQGLQFLIQYYNGEERAKGNILERFSAQQFPDLHSELNLSSLELGDSALYFCASSVWEGPRNEQFFGPGTRLTVL.

This chain joins TRBV4-1 and TRBJ1-1; perhaps TRBD1 as D (6 bases). The CDR3 has 15 amino acids. Trimming removed 1 base at V and 2 bases at J, with 11 bases between. Germline-derived CDR1 and CDR2 are MGHRA and YSYEKL. CDR3 sequence: CASSQVGTRNTEAFF. The CDR3 nucleotides are TGCGCCAGCAGCCAAGTTGGGACAAGAAACACTGAAGCTTTCTTT.

A few counts support this clone. The sample holds other DNA sequences that translate to the same CDR3. J is TRBJ1-6 and V is TRBV30; D is ambiguous. The CDR3 extends over 11 amino acids. The V and J ends lost 0 bases and 13 bases respectively, with 7 bases between them. Germline values: CDR1 GTSNPN, CDR2 SVGIG (reference sequence). As DNA, the CDR3 is TGTGCCTGGAGTGTGGGCCAGCCCCTCCACTTT. Protein sequence: CAWSVGQPLHF.

The chain uses TRBV7-9 and TRBJ1-3, with D perhaps TRBD1 (5 bases). Germline CDR1 and CDR2: SEHNR and FQNEAQ (reference sequence). V gave up 5 bases and J gave up 4 bases, with 18 bases separating them. The CDR3 runs to 16 residues. CDR3 sequence (DNA): TGTGCCAGCAGCCCCGCGACCAGGGTGGCGGGAAACACCATATATTTT. Translated: CASSPATRVAGNTIYF.

J is TRBJ1-1 and V is TRBV5-6; TRBD1 might be the D (5 bases). Germline V CDR1 and CDR2: SGHDT, YYEEEE. This CDR3 has 16 amino acids. With 4 bases removed from V and 0 bases from J, the gap between germline ends came to 16 bases. The DNA for the CDR3 is TGTGCCAGCAGCGATGGACATGTCCTTTTGAACACTGAAGCTTTCTTT. It translates to CASSDGHVLLNTEAFF.

The chain combines TRBV18 with TRBJ1-1, with D possibly TRBD1 on 5 matching bases. The germline V gene has CDR1 KGHSH and CDR2 LQKENI. There are 14 residues in the CDR3. V lost 0 bases to trimming and J lost 11 bases, with 16 bases between them. In DNA, the CDR3 is TGTGCCAGCTCACCACCGGGTGGGGCGCGTGGGGCTTTCTTT. This encodes CASSPPGGARGAFF.

The V gene is TRBV18, the J gene TRBJ2-5; 7 bases line up with TRBD1. Germline V gene lookup returns CDR1 KGHSH and CDR2 LQKENI. V gave up 0 bases and J gave up 5 bases; unmatched junction bases: 6. This CDR3 has 15 amino acids. The CDR3, as DNA: TGTGCCAGCTCACCACCCCAGGGGGTCTGGGAGACCCAGTACTTC. Translation gives CASSPPQGVWETQYF.

V and J are TRBV7-3 and TRBJ1-2, with 8 bases aligning to TRBD1. J lost 4 bases, V lost 8 bases, and 6 bases had no gene match. CDR3 length equals 13 residues. Germline V gene sequence: CDR1 SGHTA, CDR2 FQGTGA. The CDR3 loop is CASLDREIYGYTF. CDR3 coding DNA: TGTGCCAGCCTGGACAGGGAAATCTATGGCTACACCTTC.

This clone is a singleton in its sample. V is TRBV27 and J is TRBJ2-7; 11 nucleotides match TRBD2. Germline V gene lookup returns CDR1 MNHEY and CDR2 SMNVEV (reference sequence). With V trimmed by 3 bases and J by 3 bases, 4 bases remained unmatched. The CDR3 runs 15 residues. The CDR3 loop is CASSFSSGGLYEQYF. CDR3 in DNA: TGTGCCAGCAGTTTCTCTAGCGGGGGGCTCTACGAGCAGTACTTC.

This chain connects TRBV5-1 to TRBJ2-5; TRBD2 matches 7 bases. V dropped 0 bases and J dropped 4; count of bases not matched to a gene: 6. The CDR3 is 15 amino acids. CDR1 and CDR2 (germline): SGHRS, YFSETQ. CDR3 nucleotides: TGCGCCAGCAGCTTGGTTGTGGGGAGGGGAGAGACCCAGTACTTC. Translation: CASSLVVGRGETQYF.

The chain joins TRBV7-2 to TRBJ2-5; D ambiguous. This CDR3 has 13 residues. V was cut by 5 bases and J by 5 bases, with 12 bases left in between. The V gene's germline CDR1 is SGHTA and CDR2 FQGNSA. CDR3 residues: CASSLLGSETQYF. The DNA for the CDR3 is TGTGCCAGCAGCCTATTGGGTAGCGAGACCCAGTACTTC.

The chain uses TRBV9 and TRBJ1-1, with a weak D call TRBD1 (6 bases). The length of the CDR3 is 14 residues. Germline V gene data show CDR1 as SGDLS and CDR2 as YYNGEE. V lost 4 bases to trimming and J lost 0 bases, with 10 bases between them. In DNA form, the CDR3 reads TGTGCCAGCAGCTCGGACAGCATGAACACTGAAGCTTTCTTT. It specifies CASSSDSMNTEAFF.

As to this clone: Other nucleotide sequences from this sample produce the same CDR3. The J gene is TRBJ1-2, the V gene TRBV9; D not resolved. This CDR3 is 14 amino acids long. Trimming took 2 bases from V and 2 from J, leaving 10 bases between them. CDR1 is SGDLS and CDR2 is YYNGEE in the germline V gene. This CDR3 reads CASSVRTGNYGYTF. The CDR3 nucleotides read TGTGCCAGCAGCGTCAGGACGGGGAACTATGGCTACACCTTC.

This sequence joins TRBV6-4 and TRBJ2-1; 10 bases agree with TRBD1. Germline lookup yields CDR1 MRHNA and CDR2 SNTAGT. V lost 6 bases, J lost 6 bases, and 2 bases stayed unmatched. There are 13 residues in the CDR3. CDR3 protein: CASRGQGGNEQFF. The CDR3 region has the DNA TGTGCCAGCAGAGGACAGGGGGGCAATGAGCAGTTCTTC.

The chain joins TRBV10-3 to TRBJ2-2; 7 nucleotides match TRBD1. After removal of 5 bases from V and 4 bases from J, the junction contained 7 bases not matched to a gene. The length of the CDR3 is 15 residues. Germline V CDR1 and CDR2: ENHRY, SYGVKD. CDR3 coding DNA: TGTGCCATCAGTATTACAGGGGTGACCACCGGGGAGCTGTTTTTT. Its protein is CAISITGVTTGELFF.

The chain is built from TRBV6-5 and TRBJ2-7; TRBD1 agrees at 11 bases. V shed 5 bases and J 2 bases; nucleotides not matched to a gene: 5. Per the germline V gene, CDR1 is MNHEY and CDR2 is SVGAGI. The CDR3 extends over 15 amino acids. DNA of the CDR3: TGTGCCAGCAGTCAGCCGGGACAGGGGGCCTACGAGCAGTACTTC. As protein: CASSQPGQGAYEQYF.

This sequence joins TRBV7-9 and TRBJ1-1, with no clear D. The CDR3 consists of 13 residues. Germline CDR1 is SEHNR and CDR2 is FQNEAQ (reference sequence). Trimming shortened V by 1 base and J by 6 bases, and 9 bases separated the two germline ends. CDR3 residues: CASSLVGNAEAFF. Written as DNA, the CDR3 is TGTGCCAGCAGCTTAGTCGGTAACGCTGAAGCTTTCTTT.

The V and J genes are TRBV7-9 and TRBJ1-1; D call uncertain. V was trimmed by 7 bases and J by 1 base, leaving 13 bases between them. CDR3 length: 14 residues. Germline lookup yields CDR1 SEHNR and CDR2 FQNEAQ (reference sequence). The CDR3 region is CASNRGEWNTEAFF. In nucleotides, the CDR3 is TGTGCCAGCAACCGCGGAGAGTGGAACACTGAAGCTTTCTTT.

V usage is TRBV27 and J usage is TRBJ2-3; TRBD1 matches at 7 bases. V shed 7 bases and J 2 bases; nucleotides not matched to a gene: 9. Germline values: CDR1 MNHEY, CDR2 SMNVEV (reference sequence). The CDR3 covers 15 residues. This CDR3 is CASIPNRGATDTQYF. CDR3 bases: TGTGCCAGCATTCCCAACAGGGGAGCCACAGATACGCAGTATTTT.

The CDR3 here is CASSPEYGTGAHEQYF. As DNA, the CDR3 is TGTGCCAGCTCACCAGAGTACGGGACAGGGGCCCACGAGCAGTACTTC. V usage is TRBV18 and J usage is TRBJ2-7, with 10 positions matching TRBD1. Germline V gene lookup returns CDR1 KGHSH and CDR2 LQKENI. The CDR3 has 16 amino acids. V trimming: 2 bases; J trimming: 5 bases; junction bases outside the gene matches: 9. Based on the CDR3 plus reference TRBV18 and TRBJ2-7, the full variable domain is NAGVMQNPRHLVRRRGQEARLRCSPMKGHSHVYWYRQLPEEGLKFMVYLQKENIIDESGMPKERFSAEFPKEGPSILRIQQVVRGDSAAYFCASSPEYGTGAHEQYFGPGTRLTVT.

The chain couples TRBV27 to TRBJ2-5; 12 nucleotides agree with TRBD2. Germline CDR1 reads MNHEY; CDR2 reads SMNVEV (reference sequence). The V and J ends lost 5 bases and 4 bases, in that order; junction bases with no gene match: 8. The CDR3 has 16 residues. CDR3 region: CASSPLTSGGGETQYF. CDR3 nucleotide sequence: TGTGCCAGCAGTCCCCTGACTAGCGGGGGAGGAGAGACCCAGTACTTC.

V and J are TRBV7-9 and TRBJ2-2; D remains ambiguous. The germline V and J ends were trimmed by 10 bases and 3 bases, with 12 bases remaining between them. The CDR3 extends over 13 amino acids. Germline V gives CDR1 SEHNR, CDR2 FQNEAQ (reference sequence). CDR3 region: CATSLKHTGELFF. The CDR3 DNA is TGTGCCACTTCACTTAAGCACACCGGGGAGCTGTTTTTT.

V gene TRBV5-1 combines with J gene TRBJ2-7; TRBD1 might be the D (7 bases). Trimming removed 5 bases at V and 5 bases at J, with 14 bases between. CDR1 and CDR2 from the germline V gene are SGHRS and YFSETQ. The CDR3 consists of 13 residues. The CDR3 bases are TGCGCCAGCAGAAGGCAGGGGGGTGACGAGCAGTACTTC. Translation gives CASRRQGGDEQYF.